One sample yielded the 23 T cell receptor beta chains listed below, sequenced in a study of CXCR3-negative and CXCR3-positive naive CD8 T cells. The authors made the TRB cDNA libraries by 5' RACE using UMI labels. TCRdb re-called the 5' RACE reads; every CDR3 protein appears as one record, without DNA. The sample data list about 82,000 distinct CDR3 sequences. The sequencing input was naive CXCR3- CD8+ T cells from blood. As to subset: CD45RO-CCR7+CD27+CD95- naive CD8+ T cells lacking CXCR3 (TNR3-). The receptor source for this set is a human donor in good health. Some clones in this sample may be carry-over from other donors' samples.

The V gene is TRBV5-1, the J gene TRBJ2-1; TCRdb indicates TRBD1, and absent DNA this call remains unverified. The CDR3 has 14 amino acids. Germline assignment: CDR1 SGHRS and CDR2 YFSETQ. The chain's CDR3 is CASSLGDRYNEQFF.

This rearrangement joins TRBV20-1 to TRBJ2-1; TCRdb reports TRBD1, a call that lacks DNA to check it against. Germline V lookup: CDR1 DFQATT, CDR2 SNEGSKA (reference sequence). The CDR3 consists of 15 residues. The chain's CDR3 is CSARDGHSYNNEQFF.

V usage is TRBV20-1 and J usage is TRBJ2-3; TCRdb outputs TRBD2, but without DNA this stays unchecked. The CDR3 length is 16 residues. The germline V gene has CDR1 DFQATT and CDR2 SNEGSKA (reference sequence). The CDR3 spells CSARVSSGSNTDTQYF.

This chain connects TRBV7-6 to TRBJ2-3; no DNA is available, so the TRBD1 call from TCRdb remains unchecked. Germline V gene lookup returns CDR1 SGHVS and CDR2 FNYEAQ. The CDR3 extends over 16 amino acids. CDR3 residues: CASSPSRGDNTDTQYF.

The CDR3 protein is CSVVDSNIQYF. V is TRBV29-1 and J is TRBJ2-4; without DNA, the TCRdb call of TRBD1 cannot be checked. The CDR3 is made up of 11 amino acids. The germline CDR1 and CDR2 sequences are SQVTM and ANQGSEA.

V gene TRBV5-1 combines with J gene TRBJ2-1; the D call from TCRdb, TRBD1, cannot be confirmed without DNA. Germline values: CDR1 SGHRS, CDR2 YFSETQ. This CDR3 has 12 residues. The CDR3 loop is CASSHDRDEQFF.

V gene TRBV7-7 combines with J gene TRBJ2-1; TCRdb returns TRBD2, unconfirmable since there is no DNA. Germline CDR1 is SSHAT and CDR2 is FNYEAQ (reference sequence). The CDR3 has 14 residues. The CDR3 here is CASSLTSGRDEQFF.

The chain links TRBV7-9 to TRBJ2-7; without DNA, the TCRdb call of TRBD1 cannot be checked. Germline assignment: CDR1 SEHNR and CDR2 FQNEAQ (reference sequence). The CDR3 has 12 amino acids. CDR3 region: CASSPGAYEQYF.

This rearrangement joins TRBV20-1 to TRBJ2-2. This CDR3 has 16 amino acids. CDR1 and CDR2 (germline): DFQATT, SNEGSKA (reference sequence). The CDR3 sequence: CSARDTERIYTGELFF.

The chain is built from TRBV29-1 and TRBJ2-7; lacking DNA, the TRBD2 call made by TCRdb goes unchecked. The CDR3 totals 13 residues. Germline CDR1 reads SQVTM; CDR2 reads ANQGSEA. The CDR3 loop is CSVIQGGSYEQYF.

The chain recombines TRBV2 with TRBJ1-6; the TCRdb call, TRBD1, lacks DNA for checking. Per the germline V gene, CDR1 is SNHLY and CDR2 is FYNNEI. The CDR3 contains 15 residues. CDR3 sequence reads: CASSEPDRGDSPLHF.

The V and J genes are TRBV29-1 and TRBJ2-7; TCRdb names TRBD1, which stays unverified in the absence of DNA. Germline CDR1 is SQVTM and CDR2 is ANQGSEA. This CDR3 is 11 amino acids long. The CDR3 sequence is CSVGGGYEQYF.

The chain has TRBV28 and TRBJ1-1; checking the TCRdb D call of TRBD1 is not possible without DNA. CDR1 is MDHEN, CDR2 SYDVKM, per germline. The CDR3 extends over 15 amino acids. CDR3: CASSQKIQGFTEAFF.

V gene TRBV29-1 combines with J gene TRBJ2-2; TCRdb proposes TRBD1, but this gene call is untestable without DNA. The CDR3 runs to 15 residues. Germline lookup yields CDR1 SQVTM and CDR2 ANQGSEA. CDR3 protein: CSVFLTRPNTGELFF.

The V call is TRBV20-1, the J call TRBJ2-6. In germline, CDR1 is DFQATT, CDR2 SNEGSKA (reference sequence). There are 15 residues in the CDR3. CDR3: CSARPKVSGANVLTF.

This chain joins TRBV11-2 and TRBJ2-7; there is no DNA to check the TCRdb D call of TRBD1. This CDR3 has 14 residues. Germline V gene data show CDR1 as SGHAT and CDR2 as FQNNGV. The CDR3 loop reads CASSPLRGGGEQYF.

The chain has TRBV11-3 and TRBJ2-5; TCRdb lists TRBD1, though no DNA is available to test this call. The CDR3 totals 14 residues. The germline V gene has CDR1 SGHNT and CDR2 YENEEA. The CDR3 region is CASSPPQGRETQYF.

The J gene is TRBJ2-1, the V gene TRBV7-9; the TCRdb D gene call, TRBD2, has no DNA to confirm it. The CDR3 has 12 amino acids. Germline values: CDR1 SEHNR, CDR2 FQNEAQ (reference sequence). CDR3 protein: CASILAAGEQFF.

The chain carries TRBV7-9 and TRBJ2-3; TCRdb's D gene call, TRBD1, goes unchecked for lack of DNA. CDR1 and CDR2 from the germline V gene are SEHNR and FQNEAQ (reference sequence). CDR3 size: 13 residues. CDR3 in amino acids: CASAPGSPDTQYF.

V is TRBV20-1 and J is TRBJ1-1. CDR3 length equals 14 residues. From germline, CDR1 is DFQATT and CDR2 SNEGSKA (reference sequence). CDR3: CSARSLTGNTEAFF.

The chain uses TRBV15 and TRBJ1-1. There are 16 residues in the CDR3. Germline V gene lookup returns CDR1 LNHNV and CDR2 YYDKDF (reference sequence). CDR3 in amino acids: CATSRDTLGENTEAFF.

This chain joins TRBV11-2 and TRBJ2-1. The germline gives CDR1 SGHAT, CDR2 FQNNGV. The CDR3 totals 15 residues. The CDR3 loop reads CASSLDSDSYNEQFF.

This rearrangement joins TRBV29-1 to TRBJ2-3. The germline V gene encodes CDR1 SQVTM and CDR2 ANQGSEA. The CDR3 runs to 13 residues. The CDR3 protein is CSVVGGYTDTQYF.